This T cell receptor (beta chain) stems from a study of blood T cell repertoires in COVID-19 (dated by TCRdb to about 2020). About the full investigation: Samples from collaborators originated in the United States, Italy and Spain and spanned both the acute and convalescent phases of COVID-19. The prospective study material was composed of cDNA or gDNA derived from T cells, B-cell-depleted T cells, or PBMCs. Subjects who had been exposed to COVID-19, were actively infected with it, or had recovered from it provided the deeply sampled blood TCRbeta repertoires that made up the dataset. The repertoires were made available in a free public database intended to serve as a resource for research on the immune response to SARS-CoV-2. Samples came from the ongoing ImmuneRACE study (first 160 participants) plus 1,254 subjects from 6 global collaborators. The sample metadata nearly always contained a de-identified subject ID, COVID-19 status, age in years and sex. HLA class I and class II types, where available, came from metadata supplied by the sample provider rather than from assay-based typing.

In the case of this clone: Its antigen is currently not known. Nothing much larger sits one base from this clone, and base qualities are not available.

The study at large found these results: The amount of clinical and demographic metadata varied by source and participant and was provided uncurated.

One collaborating source in Seattle enrolled patients while the patients were actively infected and followed the patients over time throughout the course of disease. The collaborating institutions used their own protocols to collect whole blood in K2EDTA tubes. For TCRbeta analysis, collaborator samples were shipped as frozen whole blood, as isolated PBMCs, or as DNA extracted from either sample type. TCRbeta CDR3 regions were amplified from genomic DNA using the immunoSEQ Assay, a bias-controlled multiplex PCR. Per the authors' processing: Within the assay, amplification of reference gene primers was used to estimate how many nucleated cells each sample contained. To quantify the absolute abundance of each unique TCRbeta CDR3 rearrangement, sequence reads were collapsed and filtered. Productive Simpson clonality was computed per sample as the square root of Simpson's diversity index over productive rearrangements. The table was pulled from immuneACCESS by TCRdb, which kept in-frame rearrangements only. Such tables lose some clones; where checked, under half of the loss comes from unresolved V genes, and the rest has no known cause. That table is the source of V, J and clone size, and D and trimming were worked out from the DNA. The table for this sample lists about 260,000 clones; 75% to 95% of them were counted only once. The ten largest clonotypes hold 2.6% of the sample.

The V end gives up 4 bases and the J end 6 bases, leaving 15 bases in the junction not matched to a gene. The CDR3 numbers 17 residues from cysteine through phenylalanine. Left in the record is the CDR3 DNA by itself, 51 bases read in frame from the first base. From the germline V gene, CDR1 is SGDLS and CDR2 is YYNGEE. This clonotype originated in a young adult with COVID-19, enrolled during active disease. Sequencing was carried out using peripheral blood. The chain is assembled from TRBV9 and TRBJ2-3; TRBD2 lines up with 9 middle nucleotides. The CDR3 here reads CASSKQVAGGPRDTQYF. The DNA sequence is TGTGCCAGCAGCAAACAGGTGGCGGGAGGGCCAAGGGATACGCAGTATTTT. Full variable domain (CDR3 extended with the reference TRBV9 and TRBJ2-3 proteins): DSGVTQTPKHLITATGQRVTLRCSPRSGDLSVYWYQQSLDQGLQFLIQYYNGEERAKGNILERFSAQQFPDLHSELNLSSLELGDSALYFCASSKQVAGGPRDTQYFGPGTRLTVL.